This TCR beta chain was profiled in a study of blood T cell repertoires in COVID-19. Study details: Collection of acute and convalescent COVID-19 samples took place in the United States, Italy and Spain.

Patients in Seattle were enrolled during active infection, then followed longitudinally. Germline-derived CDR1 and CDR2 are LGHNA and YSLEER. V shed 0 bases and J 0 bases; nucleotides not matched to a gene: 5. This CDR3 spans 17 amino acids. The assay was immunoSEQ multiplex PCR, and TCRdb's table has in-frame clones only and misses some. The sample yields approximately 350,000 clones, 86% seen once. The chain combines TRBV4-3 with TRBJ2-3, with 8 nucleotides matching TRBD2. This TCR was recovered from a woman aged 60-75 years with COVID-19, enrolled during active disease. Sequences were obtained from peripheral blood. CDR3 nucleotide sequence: TGCGCCAGCAGCCAAGACAGCGGGGGAGCTAGCACAGATACGCAGTATTTT. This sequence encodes CASSQDSGGASTDTQYF.